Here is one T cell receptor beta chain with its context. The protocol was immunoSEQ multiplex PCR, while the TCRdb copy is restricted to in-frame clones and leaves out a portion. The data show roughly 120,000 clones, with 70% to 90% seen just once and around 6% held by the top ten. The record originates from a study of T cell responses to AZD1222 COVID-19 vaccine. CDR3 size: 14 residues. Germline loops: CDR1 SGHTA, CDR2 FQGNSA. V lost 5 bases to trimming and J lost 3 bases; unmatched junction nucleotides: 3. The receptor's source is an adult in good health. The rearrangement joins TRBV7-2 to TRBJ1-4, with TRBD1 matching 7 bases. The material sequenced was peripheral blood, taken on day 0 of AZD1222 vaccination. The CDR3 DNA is TGTGCCAGCAGCACGACAGGGTCTAATGAAAAACTGTTTTTT. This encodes CASSTTGSNEKLFF. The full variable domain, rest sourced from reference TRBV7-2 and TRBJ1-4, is GAGVSQSPSNKVTEKGKDVELRCDPISGHTALYWYRQSLGQGLEFLIYFQGNSAPDKSGLPSDRFSAERTGGSVSTLTIQRTQQEDSAVYLCASSTTGSNEKLFFGSGTQLSVL.